This T cell receptor (beta chain) stems from a study of blood T cell repertoires in COVID-19. About the study: From the United States, Italy and Spain came samples of acute and convalescent COVID-19. The cDNA or gDNA used as material had been derived from T cells, B-cell-depleted T cells, or PBMCs.

Repertoires were generated with immunoSEQ multiplex PCR, while TCRdb's copy carries only in-frame clones and drops some. The sample consists of approximately 75,000 clones, approximately 86% of them appearing once. CDR1 is SGHRS and CDR2 is YFSETQ in the germline V gene. The CDR3 has 14 amino acids. The V gene lost 0 bases and the J gene lost 3 bases, with 9 bases spanning the gap. The sequenced sample was peripheral blood. V is TRBV5-1 and J is TRBJ2-5; tentatively, D is TRBD1 (5 bases). This sequence was found in a man between 50 and 59 years old with acute or convalescent COVID-19. CDR3 coding DNA: TGCGCCAGCAGCTTGGATATAGGGGAAGAGACCCAGTACTTC. Translated: CASSLDIGEETQYF.